The sequence of this T cell receptor beta chain was determined in a study of T-cell memory formation after mild COVID-19. Study as a whole: Largely, TCR clusters stayed within a single donor.

A single record per CDR3 protein comes from TCRdb applying MiXCR to the 5' RACE reads. The sample includes about 140,000 distinct CDR3 sequences, around 14% of them seen just once. The V gene's germline CDR1 is SEHNR and CDR2 FQNEAQ (reference sequence). Unmatched junction bases numbered 11, after V lost 2 bases and J lost 3 bases. The CDR3 consists of 18 residues. The specimen sequenced was PBMCs or a T cell subset sorted from them (not recorded which). This TCR was recovered from an adult woman who had mild COVID-19 (a few samples of this study predate the infection). Cell type and time point are not known. V and J are TRBV7-9 and TRBJ1-3; 9 bases are shared with TRBD1. CDR3 in amino acids: CASSLSRSDRGFGNTIYF. Written as DNA, the CDR3 is TGTGCCAGCAGCTTAAGCCGCTCGGACAGGGGATTTGGAAACACCATATATTTT.